This T cell receptor (beta chain) was documented in a study of CD8 T cells in ankylosing spondylitis. Per the germline V gene, CDR1 is SGHRS and CDR2 is YFSETQ. Trimming stripped 0 bases from V and 2 bases from J, with 14 bases between. CDR3 length: 16 residues. At least ten counts were recorded for this clonotype. In TCRdb, the 5' RACE reads were re-called with MiXCR into one record per CDR3 protein. The sample comprises about 300,000 distinct CDR3 sequences, approximately 10% of which are singletons, and roughly 9.1% rests with the top ten. The V and J genes are TRBV5-1 and TRBJ1-1; tentative D call: TRBD1 (5 bases). The source material was blood, either unsorted or a sorted T cell fraction (not recorded which). This TCR derives from a female donor with ankylosing spondylitis or in good health (not recorded which). The CDR3 protein is CASSLGRQLLNTEAFF. CDR3 coding DNA: TGCGCCAGCAGCTTGGGTCGACAGCTTCTCAACACTGAAGCTTTCTTT.